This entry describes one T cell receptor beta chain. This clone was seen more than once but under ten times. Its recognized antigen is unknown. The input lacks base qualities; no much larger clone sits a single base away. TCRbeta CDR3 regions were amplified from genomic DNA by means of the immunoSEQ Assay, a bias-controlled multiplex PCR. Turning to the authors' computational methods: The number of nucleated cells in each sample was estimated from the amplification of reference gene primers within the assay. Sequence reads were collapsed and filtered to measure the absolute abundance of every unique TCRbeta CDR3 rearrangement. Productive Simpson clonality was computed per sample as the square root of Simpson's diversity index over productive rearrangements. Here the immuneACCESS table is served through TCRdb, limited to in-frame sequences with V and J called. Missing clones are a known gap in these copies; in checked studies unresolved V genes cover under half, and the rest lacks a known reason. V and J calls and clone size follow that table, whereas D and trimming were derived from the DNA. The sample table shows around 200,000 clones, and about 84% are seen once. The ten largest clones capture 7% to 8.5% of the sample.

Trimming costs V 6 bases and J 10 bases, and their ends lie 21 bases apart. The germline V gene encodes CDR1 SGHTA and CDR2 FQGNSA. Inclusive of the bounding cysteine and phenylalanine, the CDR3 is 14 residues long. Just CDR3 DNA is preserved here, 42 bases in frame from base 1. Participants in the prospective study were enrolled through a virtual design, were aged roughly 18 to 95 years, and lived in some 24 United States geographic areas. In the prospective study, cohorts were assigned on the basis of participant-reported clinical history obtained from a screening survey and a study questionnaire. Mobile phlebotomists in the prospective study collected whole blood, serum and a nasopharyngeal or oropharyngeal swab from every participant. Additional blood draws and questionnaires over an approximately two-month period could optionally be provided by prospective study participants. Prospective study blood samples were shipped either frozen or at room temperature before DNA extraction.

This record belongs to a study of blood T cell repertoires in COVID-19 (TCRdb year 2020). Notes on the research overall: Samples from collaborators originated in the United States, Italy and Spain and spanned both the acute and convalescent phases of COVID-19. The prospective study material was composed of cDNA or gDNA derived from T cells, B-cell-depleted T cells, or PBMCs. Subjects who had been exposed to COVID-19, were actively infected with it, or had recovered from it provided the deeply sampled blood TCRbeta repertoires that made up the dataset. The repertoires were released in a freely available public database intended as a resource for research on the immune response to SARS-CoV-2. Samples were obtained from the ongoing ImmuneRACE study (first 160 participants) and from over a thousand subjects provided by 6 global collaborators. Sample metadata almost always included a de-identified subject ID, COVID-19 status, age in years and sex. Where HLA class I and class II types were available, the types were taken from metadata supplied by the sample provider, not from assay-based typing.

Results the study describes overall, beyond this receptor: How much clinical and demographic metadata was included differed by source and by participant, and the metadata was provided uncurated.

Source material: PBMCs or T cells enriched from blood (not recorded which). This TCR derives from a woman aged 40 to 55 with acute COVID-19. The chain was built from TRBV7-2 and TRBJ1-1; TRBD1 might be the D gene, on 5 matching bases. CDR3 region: CASSSPGHGSLAFF. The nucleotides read TGTGCCAGCAGTTCTCCCGGACATGGAAGTTTAGCTTTCTTT.